This TCR beta chain was captured by sequencing in a study of blood T cell repertoires in COVID-19. For the study at large: Sources were T cells, B-cell-depleted T cells, or PBMCs; the material itself was cDNA or gDNA.

This CDR3 has 17 amino acids. V gave up 6 bases and J gave up 4 bases; unmatched junction bases: 14. CDR1 and CDR2 from the germline V gene are LNHDA and SQIVND (reference sequence). How the authors handled the data: Cell counts per sample came from amplifying reference gene primers. Produced via immunoSEQ multiplex PCR; TCRdb's table is partial and in-frame only. V, J and clone size were drawn from that table, and D and trimming were deduced from the DNA. Here the sample spans roughly 130,000 clones, around 87% being singletons. The V and J genes are TRBV19 and TRBJ2-2, with 7 positions matching TRBD1. This TCR was sampled from a woman aged 55-75 years with acute or convalescent COVID-19. Sequencing input: peripheral blood. The CDR3 reads CASRVNPRDRPTGELFF. CDR3 DNA sequence: TGTGCCAGTAGGGTAAATCCCCGGGACAGACCCACCGGGGAGCTGTTTTTT.